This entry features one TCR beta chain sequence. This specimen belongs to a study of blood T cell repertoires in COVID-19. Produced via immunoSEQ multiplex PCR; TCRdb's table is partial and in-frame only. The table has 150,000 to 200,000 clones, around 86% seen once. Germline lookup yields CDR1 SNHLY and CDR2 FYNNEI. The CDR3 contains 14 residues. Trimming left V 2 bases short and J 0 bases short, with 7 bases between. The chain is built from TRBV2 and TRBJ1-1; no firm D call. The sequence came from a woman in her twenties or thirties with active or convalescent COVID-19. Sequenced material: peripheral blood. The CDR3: CASSEQAMNTEAFF. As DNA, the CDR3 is TGTGCCAGCAGTGAACAGGCCATGAACACTGAAGCTTTCTTT.